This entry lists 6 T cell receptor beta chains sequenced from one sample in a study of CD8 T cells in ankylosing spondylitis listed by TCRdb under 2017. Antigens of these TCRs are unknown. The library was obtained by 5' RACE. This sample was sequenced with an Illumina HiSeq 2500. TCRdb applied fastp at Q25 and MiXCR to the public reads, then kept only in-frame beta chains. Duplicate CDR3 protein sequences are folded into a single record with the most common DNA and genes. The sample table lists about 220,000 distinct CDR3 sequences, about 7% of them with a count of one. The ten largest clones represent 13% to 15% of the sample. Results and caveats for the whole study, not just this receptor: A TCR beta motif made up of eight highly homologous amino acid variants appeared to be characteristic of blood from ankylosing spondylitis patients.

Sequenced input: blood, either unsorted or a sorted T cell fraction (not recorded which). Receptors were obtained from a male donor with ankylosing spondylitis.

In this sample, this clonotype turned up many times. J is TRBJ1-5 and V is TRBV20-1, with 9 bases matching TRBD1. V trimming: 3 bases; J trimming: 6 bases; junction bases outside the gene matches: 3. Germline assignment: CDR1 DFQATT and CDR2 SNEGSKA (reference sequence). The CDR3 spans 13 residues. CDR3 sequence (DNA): TGCAGTGCTAGGGACAGGGGAAGTCAGCCCCAGCATTTT. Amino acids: CSARDRGSQPQHF.

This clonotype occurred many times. The CDR3 loop is CASSLAGVLAEAFF. The CDR3 DNA is TGTGCCAGCAGCTTAGCTGGGGTTCTAGCTGAAGCTTTCTTT. V is TRBV7-8 and J is TRBJ1-1; D remains ambiguous. The V and J ends lost 0 bases and 6 bases respectively, with 11 bases between them. The CDR3 totals 14 residues. Germline-derived CDR1 and CDR2 are SGHVS and FQNEAQ.

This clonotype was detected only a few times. CDR3 amino acids: CASSYSGSGPSYEQYF. The CDR3 DNA sequence: TGTGCCAGCAGTTACTCGGGGTCAGGGCCCTCCTACGAGCAGTACTTC. The rearrangement links TRBV6-5 to TRBJ2-7, with D perhaps TRBD1 (5 bases). Germline V gene sequence: CDR1 MNHEY, CDR2 SVGAGI. V shed 0 bases and J shed 0 bases, with 12 bases lying between them. CDR3 length: 16 residues.

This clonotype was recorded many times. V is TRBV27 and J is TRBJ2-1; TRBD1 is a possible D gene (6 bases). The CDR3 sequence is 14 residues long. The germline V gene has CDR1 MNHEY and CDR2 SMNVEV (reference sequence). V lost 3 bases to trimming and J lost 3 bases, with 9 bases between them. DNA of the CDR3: TGTGCCAGCAGTTTGGCAGGGGTCTACAATGAGCAGTTCTTC. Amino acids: CASSLAGVYNEQFF.

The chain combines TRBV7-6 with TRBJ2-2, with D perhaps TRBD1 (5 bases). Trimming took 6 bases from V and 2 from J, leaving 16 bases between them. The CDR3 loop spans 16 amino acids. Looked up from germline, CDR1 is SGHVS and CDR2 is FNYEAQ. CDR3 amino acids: CASRVGHPRNTGELFF. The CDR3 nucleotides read TGTGCCAGCAGAGTAGGACACCCACGAAACACCGGGGAGCTGTTTTTT.

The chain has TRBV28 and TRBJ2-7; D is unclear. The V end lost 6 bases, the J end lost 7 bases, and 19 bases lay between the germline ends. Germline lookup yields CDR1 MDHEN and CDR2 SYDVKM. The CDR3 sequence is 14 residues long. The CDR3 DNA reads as TGTGCCAGCAGCCGCCGAGACGGTTTCTGGGAGCAGTACTTC. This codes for CASSRRDGFWEQYF.